The source of this TCR beta chain is a study of regulatory T cells in long-lasting Graves disease. Study findings and constraints: Newly diagnosed disease favored TRBV20-1 and TRBJ2-1 over persistent disease.

This clonotype occurred many times. The antigen remains undetermined. CDR3-region Arm-PCR and iRepertoire HTBI primers produced the TCR beta libraries. TCRdb re-called the multiplex PCR reads through MiXCR, storing one row per CDR3 protein. Among 400,000 to 450,000 distinct CDR3 sequences listed, about 20% were seen once. CDR1 KGHDR and CDR2 SFDVKD come from the germline V gene. The CDR3 has 16 residues. V lost 3 bases and J 0 bases, leaving 11 bases between the germline ends. Time point described: persistent/refractory GD, antithyroid drugs over 5 years with positive TRAb. Scientists built the TCR library using RNA that was extracted from PBMCs. All patients originated from an endocrinology department located in Xi'an, China.

This clonotype originated in a female donor with Graves disease. Material: peripheral blood mononuclear cells (PBMCs), obtained when the disease was refractory, from a patient treated with antithyroid drugs. This chain joins TRBV24-1 and TRBJ1-5; possibly TRBD1 for D (6 bases). CDR3 in amino acids: CATSDNRTASNQPQHF. The CDR3 bases are TGTGCCACCAGTGATAACCGGACAGCTAGCAATCAGCCCCAGCATTTT.